These T cell receptor beta chains were read from a single sample in a study of blood T cell repertoires in COVID-19. The table came from immunoSEQ multiplex PCR; TCRdb's copy has only in-frame clones and leaves some out. The sample holds more than 200,000 clones, roughly 80% seen once. The source material was peripheral blood. The source is a woman aged 80 or over with COVID-19, enrolled during active disease. The CDR3 runs from the conserved cysteine through the conserved F or W. A D gene is named only where the DNA matches it firmly. Clone size is stated in some rows and not others, as once, few, many or a class when expanded.

J: TRBJ2-2
D: .
size: .
V: TRBV4-3
CDR3: CASSPLAGDITGELFF
DNA: TGCGCCAGCAGCCCCTTGGCGGGGGACATCACCGGGGAGCTGTTTTTT

J: TRBJ2-2
D: .
size: .
V: TRBV2
CDR3: CASSAQGDGELFF
DNA: TGTGCCAGCAGTGCACAGGGTGACGGGGAGCTGTTTTTT

J: TRBJ1-2
D: .
size: .
V: TRBV6-1
CDR3: CASSEQGSYGYTF
DNA: TGTGCCAGCAGTGAACAGGGTTCCTATGGCTACACCTTC

J: TRBJ1-2
D: .
size: once
V: TRBV6-5
CDR3: CASGRAYGYTF
DNA: TGTGCCAGCGGCAGGGCCTATGGCTACACCTTC

J: TRBJ1-1
D: TRBD1
size: .
V: TRBV10-3
CDR3: CAISGDRGRTEAFF
DNA: TGTGCCATCTCCGGGGACAGGGGGCGCACTGAAGCTTTCTTT

J: TRBJ2-2
D: TRBD2
size: few
V: TRBV4-2
CDR3: CATEYGLAGAPGTGELFF
DNA: TGTGCCACCGAATATGGACTAGCGGGGGCCCCGGGTACCGGGGAGCTGTTTTTT

J: TRBJ2-2
D: .
size: .
V: TRBV5-1
CDR3: CASSLDGDTGELFF
DNA: TGCGCCAGCAGCTTGGACGGGGACACCGGGGAGCTGTTTTTT

J: TRBJ2-6
D: .
size: .
V: TRBV4-1
CDR3: CASSQPIRRSGANVLTF
DNA: TGCGCCAGCAGCCAACCGATCCGGAGGTCTGGGGCCAACGTCCTGACTTTC

J: TRBJ1-1
D: .
size: .
V: TRBV30
CDR3: CAWSQRQNTEAFF
DNA: TGTGCCTGGAGTCAGAGGCAGAACACTGAAGCTTTCTTT

J: TRBJ1-5
D: .
size: .
V: TRBV28
CDR3: CASSLARGGGRNQPQHF
DNA: TGTGCCAGCAGTTTGGCCCGGGGGGGCGGGAGGAATCAGCCCCAGCATTTT

J: TRBJ1-3
D: .
size: .
V: TRBV3-1/TRBV3-2
CDR3: CASSQGSYRRGNTIYF
DNA: TGTGCCAGCAGCCAAGGGAGCTACCGTAGGGGAAACACCATATATTTT